This TCR beta chain emerged from a study of T cell repertoires in ileal Crohn's disease. Sequencing used immunoSEQ multiplex PCR; TCRdb keeps in-frame clones, though not all of them. Here the sample spans tens of thousands of clones, about 81% being singletons. This CDR3 is built from 13 residues. Between the trimmed V and J ends, which lost 5 bases and 0 bases, there was a span of 8 bases. Germline lookup yields CDR1 SGHRS and CDR2 YFSETQ. This clone was seen a handful of times. The material sequenced was ileal tissue. The genes are TRBV5-1 and TRBJ1-2, with D possibly matching TRBD1 (5 bases). The sequence was collected from an adult with Crohn's disease. DNA for the CDR3: TGCGCCAGCAGAGGGGCCACTAACTATGGCTACACCTTC. Translating gives CASRGATNYGYTF.